These 13 T cell receptor beta chains were sequenced from one sample in a study of cytomegalovirus exposure and HLA in healthy donors. The study ran its PCR with 60 Vbeta and 13 Jbeta primers. Sequencing used immunoSEQ multiplex PCR; TCRdb keeps in-frame clones, though not all of them. The sample holds approximately 110,000 clones, roughly 15% seen once. The sequenced sample consisted of PBMCs. The receptors come from a woman aged 18 to 35 in good health and CMV-seronegative.

This clone was counted only a few times. The chain uses TRBV6-5 and TRBJ1-5; D remains ambiguous. Germline values: CDR1 MNHEY, CDR2 SVGAGI. The CDR3 totals 16 residues. V shed 4 bases and J shed 1 base, with 14 bases lying between them. The CDR3 sequence is CASSSNPGGSNQPQHF. The DNA for the CDR3 is TGTGCCAGCAGTTCGAACCCGGGTGGGAGCAATCAGCCCCAGCATTTT.

In this sample, this clone turned up a few times. This rearrangement joins TRBV29-1 to TRBJ2-3; 7 bases match TRBD1. The V and J ends lost 4 bases and 2 bases, in that order; junction bases with no gene match: 21. The CDR3 is made up of 19 amino acids. Per germline, CDR1 SQVTM and CDR2 ANQGSEA. CDR3 sequence: CSVVVRGLVWDSSTDTQYF. The CDR3 nucleotides read TGCAGCGTTGTAGTGCGAGGGTTGGTGTGGGACAGTTCCACAGATACGCAGTATTTT.

The table lists this clone with a few counts. The junction differs from germline at one of its ends, possibly a read error. The chain combines TRBV28 with TRBJ2-7; 7 positions match TRBD1. Germline-derived CDR1 and CDR2 are MDHEN and SYDVKM. This CDR3 region has 14 residues. CDR3 bases: TGTGCCAGCAATTTACAGGGGATCAAGTACGAGCAGTACTTC. It encodes CASNLQGIKYEQYF.

The V and J genes are TRBV14 and TRBJ1-2; D call uncertain. Trimming cost V 1 base and J 0 bases, with 6 bases left between them. Germline V gene sequence: CDR1 SGHDN, CDR2 FVKESK. The CDR3 consists of 14 residues. CDR3 sequence reads: CASSQVSSNYGYTF. In nucleotides, the CDR3 is TGTGCCAGCAGCCAAGTTTCCTCTAACTATGGCTACACCTTC. Together with reference TRBV14 and TRBJ1-2, the CDR3 gives the full variable domain: EAGVTQFPSHSVIEKGQTVTLRCDPISGHDNLYWYRRVMGKEIKFLLHFVKESKQDESGMPNNRFLAERTGGTYSTLKVQPAELEDSGVYFCASSQVSSNYGYTFGSGTRLTVV.

The chain joins TRBV28 to TRBJ1-2; 8 bases line up with TRBD1. Per the germline V gene, CDR1 is MDHEN and CDR2 is SYDVKM. The CDR3 totals 13 residues. V trimming: 7 bases; J trimming: 8 bases; junction bases outside the gene matches: 9. The CDR3 is CASNQGALEGYTF. CDR3 DNA sequence: TGTGCCAGCAATCAGGGGGCCCTCGAAGGCTACACCTTC.

J is TRBJ2-1 and V is TRBV7-9, with TRBD2 identical over 7 bases. Germline CDR1 SEHNR, CDR2 FQNEAQ (reference sequence). The CDR3 totals 14 residues. The V segment lost 3 bases and the J segment 2 bases; nucleotides outside the gene matches: 1. As DNA, the CDR3 is TGTGCCAGCAGCTTGGCGGGAGCCTACAATGAGCAGTTCTTC. The encoded protein is CASSLAGAYNEQFF.

The genes are TRBV28 and TRBJ1-2; a possible D gene is TRBD1 (5 bases). This CDR3 comprises 16 residues. Trimming left V 4 bases short and J 3 bases short, with 18 bases between. CDR1 is MDHEN, CDR2 SYDVKM, per germline. CDR3 nucleotides: TGTGCCAGCAGTTCCGGGGGTCAGCCCCTCTACTATGGCTACACCTTC. Protein: CASSSGGQPLYYGYTF.

The J gene is TRBJ1-1, the V gene TRBV6-5, with TRBD1 matching 7 bases. V shed 5 bases and J 1 base; nucleotides not matched to a gene: 7. The CDR3 has 15 amino acids. Germline loops: CDR1 MNHEY, CDR2 SVGAGI. The CDR3 sequence: CASSKRQGGNTEAFF. The CDR3 DNA reads as TGTGCCAGCAGTAAACGACAGGGAGGGAACACTGAAGCTTTCTTT.

The gene calls are TRBV9 and TRBJ2-6; possibly TRBD1 for D (5 bases). V was trimmed by 0 bases and J by 2 bases, leaving 12 bases between them. Germline assignment: CDR1 SGDLS and CDR2 YYNGEE. This CDR3 spans 17 amino acids. The CDR3 DNA reads TGTGCCAGCAGCGTAGAGGTCCGCAGGGCTGGGGCCAACGTCCTGACTTTC. This translates into CASSVEVRRAGANVLTF.

This clone was observed a few times. The V call is TRBV19, the J call TRBJ1-1; perhaps TRBD1 as D (5 bases). With 4 bases removed from V and 1 base from J, the gap between germline ends came to 10 bases. Germline V gives CDR1 LNHDA, CDR2 SQIVND (reference sequence). This CDR3 comprises 14 residues. The CDR3 bases are TGTGCCAGTAGTAGAATCGGGGGGAACACTGAAGCTTTCTTT. Translated, it gives CASSRIGGNTEAFF.

This rearrangement joins TRBV13 to TRBJ2-3, with a tentative D call TRBD1 (5 bases). Between the trimmed V and J ends, which lost 0 bases and 4 bases, there was a span of 8 bases. Germline loops: CDR1 PRHDT, CDR2 FYEKMQ (reference sequence). The CDR3 runs 14 residues. The CDR3: CASSLGRGADTQYF. CDR3 DNA: TGTGCCAGCAGCTTAGGTAGGGGCGCAGATACGCAGTATTTT.

This clone was counted between two and nine times. The V and J genes are TRBV30 and TRBJ2-2, with D hard to call. CDR3 size: 14 residues. Germline V lookup: CDR1 GTSNPN, CDR2 SVGIG (reference sequence). The ends were cut back, 1 base at V and 3 bases at J, with 9 bases in the middle. This CDR3 is CAWSGRRDTGELFF. As DNA, the CDR3 is TGTGCCTGGAGTGGTCGACGGGACACCGGGGAGCTGTTTTTT.

The chain carries TRBV21-1 and TRBJ2-5; the table's D call of TRBD1 was not tested on the DNA. TRBV21-1 is marked as a pseudogene. This CDR3 has 17 amino acids. The CDR3 here is CASSKVRAGGAEETQYF. CDR3 nucleotides: TGTGCCAGCAGCAAAGTCCGGGCAGGGGGCGCGGAAGAGACCCAGTACTTC.